These 32 T cell receptor beta chains came from one sample sequenced in a study of PD-1 blockade in classical Hodgkin lymphoma. The patients all showed relapse after autologous stem cell transplantation, while their brentuximab vedotin exposure varied. Assay: immunoSEQ multiplex PCR; the TCRdb copy retains only in-frame clones and omits some. This repertoire shows more than 50,000 clones, around 91% found once; its top ten account for approximately 15%. Material: peripheral blood mononuclear cells (PBMCs), obtained at baseline. The receptors shown here come from a human donor with classical Hodgkin lymphoma.

J is TRBJ2-7 and V is TRBV7-8; 8 bases fit TRBD1. V shed 3 bases, J shed 9 bases, and the junction held 10 bases outside the gene matches. Per the germline V gene, CDR1 is SGHVS and CDR2 is FQNEAQ. The CDR3 is 14 amino acids. The chain's CDR3 is CASSFAQGVVGQYF. CDR3 sequence (DNA): TGTGCCAGCAGCTTCGCACAGGGGGTTGTCGGGCAGTACTTC.

The CDR3 DNA reads TGTGCCAGCCAGAGGGACCCCAACTCTGGAAACACCATATATTTT. Translation gives CASQRDPNSGNTIYF. This sequence joins TRBV2 and TRBJ1-3, with D perhaps TRBD1 (5 bases). The CDR3 contains 15 residues. V was pared by 8 bases and J by 0 bases, with 14 bases between. The germline gives CDR1 SNHLY, CDR2 FYNNEI.

The DNA of the CDR3 is TGCGCCAGCAGCTCGACATGGGAGACCCAGTACTTC. This gives the protein CASSSTWETQYF. The chain carries TRBV5-1 and TRBJ2-5; D not certain. CDR3 length equals 12 residues. Germline assignment: CDR1 SGHRS and CDR2 YFSETQ. Trimming removed 3 bases at V and 5 bases at J, with 8 bases between.

V is TRBV6-5 and J is TRBJ2-7; TRBD1 aligns across 8 bases. The CDR3 covers 15 residues. Germline assignment: CDR1 MNHEY and CDR2 SVGAGI. V dropped 5 bases and J dropped 6; count of bases not matched to a gene: 12. CDR3 in DNA: TGTGCCAGCAGTCGCATAGGACAGGGAAATATCGAGCAGTACTTC. It encodes CASSRIGQGNIEQYF.

The rearrangement uses TRBV9 and TRBJ2-2, with D uncertain. V was trimmed by 4 bases and J by 8 bases, leaving 12 bases between them. CDR3 size: 13 residues. Germline V gives CDR1 SGDLS, CDR2 YYNGEE. The DNA of the CDR3 is TGTGCCAGCAGCACGGCCCCGAGGGGGGAGCTGTTTTTT. This translates into CASSTAPRGELFF.

This chain uses TRBV18 with TRBJ2-2, with a weak D call TRBD2 (5 bases). With 3 bases removed from V and 1 base from J, the gap between germline ends came to 6 bases. The CDR3 has 14 residues. Germline assignment: CDR1 KGHSH and CDR2 LQKENI. CDR3 DNA sequence: TGTGCCAGCTCACCCCGGGGGAACACCGGGGAGCTGTTTTTT. Its protein product is CASSPRGNTGELFF. Together with reference TRBV18 and TRBJ2-2, the CDR3 gives the full variable domain: NAGVMQNPRHLVRRRGQEARLRCSPMKGHSHVYWYRQLPEEGLKFMVYLQKENIIDESGMPKERFSAEFPKEGPSILRIQQVVRGDSAAYFCASSPRGNTGELFFGEGSRLTVL.

The V call is TRBV5-4, the J call TRBJ2-3; 8 nucleotides match TRBD2. CDR1 and CDR2 from the germline V gene are SGHNT and YYREEE (reference sequence). Trimming removed 3 bases from V and 4 bases from J; junction bases left unmatched: 7. The CDR3 has 15 residues. CDR3: CASSSGGPSSDTQYF. CDR3 nucleotides: TGTGCCAGCAGCTCGGGGGGGCCAAGTTCAGATACGCAGTATTTT. Complete variable domain (other parts from reference TRBV5-4 and TRBJ2-3): ETGVTQSPTHLIKTRGQQVTLRCSSQSGHNTVSWYQQALGQGPQFIFQYYREEENGRGNFPPRFSGLQFPNYSSELNVNALELDDSALYLCASSSGGPSSDTQYFGPGTRLTVL.

The CDR3 coding sequence is TGTGCCAGCTCACCATTCCCAGGGCGGGACCAAGAGACCCAGTACTTC. As protein: CASSPFPGRDQETQYF. The rearrangement uses TRBV18 and TRBJ2-5, with D perhaps being TRBD1 or TRBD2 (5 bases each). The CDR3 consists of 16 residues. CDR1 is KGHSH and CDR2 is LQKENI in the germline V gene. V shed 2 bases and J shed 0 bases, with 13 bases lying between them.

This clone turned up a few times. This rearrangement joins TRBV5-1 to TRBJ1-6; D is uncertain. The CDR3 sequence is 15 residues long. Per germline, CDR1 SGHRS and CDR2 YFSETQ. With 3 bases removed from V and 10 bases from J, the gap between germline ends came to 17 bases. This CDR3 is CASSSELRHTSPLHF. The CDR3 bases are TGCGCCAGCAGCTCAGAGCTCAGGCACACCTCACCCCTCCACTTT.

V gene TRBV10-3 combines with J gene TRBJ2-7; the match to TRBD2 covers 8 bases. Trimming took 11 bases from V and 4 from J; bases not matched to a gene: 10. There are 13 residues in the CDR3. Germline V lookup: CDR1 ENHRY, CDR2 SYGVKD. Here the CDR3 reads CAAGRGERYEQYF. The CDR3 bases are TGTGCCGCCGGGAGGGGAGAAAGATACGAGCAGTACTTC.

The J gene is TRBJ2-3, the V gene TRBV6-1; D is ambiguous. Trimming removed 2 bases at V and 0 bases at J, with 18 bases between. The CDR3 totals 18 residues. Germline V gene data show CDR1 as MNHNS and CDR2 as SASEGT. CDR3 amino acids: CASSERSRPYTSTDTQYF. In DNA, the CDR3 is TGTGCCAGCAGTGAACGATCACGACCGTATACTAGCACAGATACGCAGTATTTT.

The chain uses TRBV5-5 and TRBJ2-3; 7 bases map to TRBD2. CDR3 length: 15 amino acids. Looked up from germline, CDR1 is SGHKS and CDR2 is YYEKEE (reference sequence). With V trimmed by 2 bases and J by 6 bases, 9 bases remained unmatched. The CDR3 coding sequence is TGTGCCAGCAGCTTACGAGCGGGATCGGCGGATACGCAGTATTTT. It specifies CASSLRAGSADTQYF.

V is TRBV7-9 and J is TRBJ2-7; possible D gene TRBD1, 5 bases. The CDR3 consists of 14 residues. The germline V gene encodes CDR1 SEHNR and CDR2 FQNEAQ (reference sequence). V dropped 1 base and J dropped 7 bases, with 14 bases sitting between them. The CDR3 here is CASSLDRPGREQYF. The DNA for the CDR3 is TGTGCCAGCAGCTTAGACAGGCCGGGCAGAGAGCAGTACTTC. Filled out from reference TRBV7-9 and TRBJ2-7, the complete variable domain reads DTGVSQNPRHKITKRGQNVTFRCDPISEHNRLYWYRQTLGQGPEFLTYFQNEAQLEKSRLLSDRFSAERPKGSFSTLEIQRTEQGDSAMYLCASSLDRPGREQYFGPGTRLTVT.

The V gene is TRBV5-6, the J gene TRBJ2-5, with a possible D match to TRBD2 (6 bases). CDR3 size: 14 residues. Germline lookup yields CDR1 SGHDT and CDR2 YYEEEE. V was trimmed by 2 bases and J by 2 bases, leaving 10 bases between them. CDR3 sequence (DNA): TGTGCCAGCAGCTTCTACCGGGGGCAAGAGACCCAGTACTTC. It yields the protein CASSFYRGQETQYF.

The chain is built from TRBV5-6 and TRBJ2-7; 8 bases fit TRBD1. Per germline, CDR1 SGHDT and CDR2 YYEEEE. The CDR3 extends over 16 amino acids. The ends lost 0 bases at V and 2 bases at J; junction bases unmatched: 7. The CDR3 coding sequence is TGTGCCAGCAGCTTGGTTTCCGGGACAGGTACCTACGAGCAGTACTTC. Its translation is CASSLVSGTGTYEQYF.

The V call is TRBV11-2, the J call TRBJ1-1; D unclear. Germline CDR1 SGHAT, CDR2 FQNNGV. This CDR3 has 12 amino acids. The V gene lost 5 bases and the J gene lost 2 bases, with 6 bases spanning the gap. CDR3 in amino acids: CASSRLNTEAFF. CDR3 nucleotides: TGTGCCAGCAGCCGTTTAAACACTGAAGCTTTCTTT.

This clone was observed once. The chain is built from TRBV5-4 and TRBJ1-5; D not resolved. Germline V gene sequence: CDR1 SGHNT, CDR2 YYREEE (reference sequence). This CDR3 is 15 amino acids long. V lost 2 bases and J 2 bases, leaving 11 bases between the germline ends. The CDR3 loop is CASSFGPYGNQPQHF. DNA of the CDR3: TGTGCCAGCAGCTTTGGGCCGTACGGCAATCAGCCCCAGCATTTT.

J is TRBJ2-7 and V is TRBV28; a weak D match, TRBD1 (5 bases). V lost 4 bases to trimming and J lost 3 bases, with 13 bases between them. The germline gives CDR1 MDHEN, CDR2 SYDVKM. The CDR3 loop spans 14 amino acids. The CDR3 sequence is CASSSGFSGYEQYF. DNA for the CDR3: TGTGCCAGCAGTTCAGGGTTCTCGGGCTACGAGCAGTACTTC.

The chain employs TRBV4-1 and TRBJ2-3; D gene unclear. Germline V gives CDR1 MGHRA, CDR2 YSYEKL. The CDR3 contains 18 residues. The V end was cut by 2 bases, the J end by 2 bases, with 20 bases between. The CDR3 here is CASSQSLITEIYTDTQYF. The CDR3 DNA follows: TGCGCCAGCAGCCAAAGCCTCATAACTGAAATTTACACAGATACGCAGTATTTT.

V is TRBV6-5 and J is TRBJ2-1; D is ambiguous. CDR1 and CDR2 from the germline V gene are MNHEY and SVGAGI. The CDR3 totals 13 residues. V shed 6 bases and J shed 5 bases, with 11 bases lying between them. CDR3 residues: CASSPLWDNEQFF. The CDR3, as DNA: TGTGCCAGCAGCCCTTTGTGGGACAATGAGCAGTTCTTC.

V and J are TRBV29-1 and TRBJ2-7, with D unclear. Germline V gene data show CDR1 as SQVTM and CDR2 as ANQGSEA. The V end lost 2 bases, the J end lost 4 bases, and 9 bases lay between the germline ends. The CDR3 has 12 amino acids. The CDR3 DNA sequence: TGCAGCGTTGAAAGGGAAGGGTACGAGCAGTACTTC. Amino acids: CSVEREGYEQYF.

The chain employs TRBV10-1 and TRBJ1-1; D remains unclear. CDR1 and CDR2 (germline): WNHNN, SYGVQD (reference sequence). The V end lost 0 bases, the J end lost 1 base, and 9 bases lay between the germline ends. This CDR3 has 15 amino acids. The CDR3 bases are TGCGCCAGCAGTGAGTCGTCGGGCTGGAACACTGAAGCTTTCTTT. Its translation is CASSESSGWNTEAFF.

The CDR3 reads CASSLEAARGYGYTF. The CDR3 region has the DNA TGTGCCAGCAGCTTGGAGGCGGCTAGGGGTTATGGCTACACCTTC. This chain joins TRBV5-6 and TRBJ1-2, with D possibly being TRBD1 (5 bases). The CDR3 extends over 15 amino acids. Trimming left V 0 bases short and J 5 bases short, with 14 bases between. Germline V gene data show CDR1 as SGHDT and CDR2 as YYEEEE.

V and J are TRBV11-1 and TRBJ2-1; TRBD1 or TRBD2 may be the D gene (5 bases each). Germline V gene data show CDR1 as SGHAT and CDR2 as FQDESV (reference sequence). The CDR3 sequence is 17 residues long. The V end lost 7 bases, the J end lost 0 bases, and 19 bases lay between the germline ends. The CDR3 nucleotides read TGTGCCAGCACCGCCGGGGCCAGGGATTTCTCCTACAATGAGCAGTTCTTC. This gives the protein CASTAGARDFSYNEQFF.

This rearrangement joins TRBV7-6 to TRBJ1-3; D may be TRBD1 (5 bases). Germline V lookup: CDR1 SGHVS, CDR2 FNYEAQ. Trimming left V 1 base short and J 0 bases short, with 10 bases between. CDR3 size: 16 residues. The CDR3 region is CASSLGGTVSGNTIYF. In nucleotides, the CDR3 is TGTGCCAGCAGCTTAGGGGGGACGGTCTCTGGAAACACCATATATTTT.

The genes are TRBV6-1 and TRBJ2-3; 9 nucleotides match TRBD2. The ends lost 2 bases at V and 6 bases at J; junction bases unmatched: 9. The CDR3 loop spans 16 amino acids. The germline CDR1 and CDR2 sequences are MNHNS and SASEGT. CDR3 coding DNA: TGTGCCAGCAGTGAAAGTGGCGGGGGGGCGTTCGATACGCAGTATTTT. This sequence encodes CASSESGGGAFDTQYF.

This clone was detected once. The genes are TRBV5-5 and TRBJ2-7; a weak D match, TRBD1 (5 bases). CDR3 length equals 16 residues. Trimming stripped 1 base from V and 4 bases from J, with 18 bases between. Germline V gives CDR1 SGHKS, CDR2 YYEKEE (reference sequence). The CDR3: CASSLYQDQGSYEQYF. The CDR3 DNA reads TGTGCCAGCAGCTTGTATCAGGACCAGGGTTCGTACGAGCAGTACTTC. Combining the CDR3 with reference TRBV5-5 and TRBJ2-7 gives the whole variable domain DAGVTQSPTHLIKTRGQQVTLRCSPISGHKSVSWYQQVLGQGPQFIFQYYEKEERGRGNFPDRFSARQFPNYSSELNVNALLLGDSALYLCASSLYQDQGSYEQYFGPGTRLTVT.

The chain links TRBV6-5 to TRBJ2-2; 8 nucleotides line up with TRBD1. CDR1 is MNHEY, CDR2 SVGAGI, per germline. V shed 5 bases, J shed 6 bases, and the junction held 5 bases outside the gene matches. The CDR3 runs 14 residues. The CDR3 loop is CASSPGQGPGELFF. CDR3 sequence (DNA): TGTGCCAGCAGTCCCGGACAGGGACCCGGGGAGCTGTTTTTT.

This chain links TRBV7-8 with TRBJ1-2; 7 bases line up with TRBD1. The germline gives CDR1 SGHVS, CDR2 FQNEAQ. The CDR3 contains 13 residues. The V segment lost 5 bases and the J segment 10 bases; nucleotides outside the gene matches: 10. The CDR3 is CASSVDRVEVYTF. The CDR3 DNA reads as TGTGCCAGCAGCGTTGACAGGGTAGAGGTCTACACCTTC.

The chain is built from TRBV28 and TRBJ1-1; perhaps TRBD1 as D (6 bases). Trimming shortened V by 6 bases and J by 7 bases, and 27 bases separated the two germline ends. The CDR3 has 17 amino acids. Germline loops: CDR1 MDHEN, CDR2 SYDVKM. For the CDR3, the DNA is TGTGCCAGCAGACCCGCCCCTCAGTGGGGGGCATATGTTGAAGCTTTCTTT. Protein product: CASRPAPQWGAYVEAFF.

The genes are TRBV30 and TRBJ2-3, with D unresolved. Per the germline V gene, CDR1 is GTSNPN and CDR2 is SVGIG (reference sequence). With 3 bases removed from V and 2 bases from J, the gap between germline ends came to 9 bases. The CDR3 contains 13 residues. CDR3 protein: CAWSRRNTDTQYF. The CDR3 DNA reads as TGTGCCTGGAGCCGAAGAAACACAGATACGCAGTATTTT.

This chain joins TRBV12-5 and TRBJ1-1; D not resolved. V lost 1 base, J lost 1 base, and 7 bases lay in between. The germline gives CDR1 LGHNT, CDR2 FRNRAP. The CDR3 sequence is 14 residues long. DNA for the CDR3: TGTGCTAGTGGTTTGGCAGGTCGGAACACTGAAGCTTTCTTT. Protein product: CASGLAGRNTEAFF.